A single sample is the source of the 27 T cell receptor beta chains below, sequenced in a study of blood T cell repertoires in COVID-19. Sequencing used immunoSEQ multiplex PCR; TCRdb keeps in-frame clones, though not all of them. The sample shows 120,000 or so clones, 70% to 85% of them seen only once. The source material was peripheral blood. Receptors originate from a human donor with acute or convalescent COVID-19. The donor label of this sample is uncertain.

This clone appeared a few times. This chain links TRBV3-1 (or the pseudogene TRBV3-2) with TRBJ1-2, with D maybe TRBD1 (6 bases). CDR1 is LGHDT and CDR2 is YNNKEL in the germline V gene (reference sequence). This CDR3 has 15 amino acids. Trimming pared 0 bases from V and 4 bases from J, leaving 12 bases between. The CDR3 sequence: CASSQDPRGLYGYTF. DNA for the CDR3: TGTGCCAGCAGCCAAGACCCCAGGGGCCTCTATGGCTACACCTTC.

The chain links TRBV15 to TRBJ1-2; 9 bases match TRBD1. Germline assignment: CDR1 LNHNV and CDR2 YYDKDF (reference sequence). V shed 5 bases and J 0 bases; nucleotides not matched to a gene: 10. The CDR3 runs to 17 residues. The CDR3 sequence is CATSPTGGKKANYGYTF. The CDR3 DNA reads as TGTGCCACCAGCCCGACAGGGGGGAAAAAAGCTAACTATGGCTACACCTTC.

The V and J genes are TRBV7-9 and TRBJ1-4; D perhaps matches TRBD1 (5 bases). CDR1 and CDR2 from the germline V gene are SEHNR and FQNEAQ (reference sequence). Trimming stripped 3 bases from V and 7 bases from J, with 9 bases between. The CDR3 loop spans 13 amino acids. The CDR3 loop is CASSLQGREKLFF. CDR3 sequence (DNA): TGTGCCAGCAGCTTGCAGGGTCGTGAAAAACTGTTTTTT.

The rearrangement uses TRBV6-5 and TRBJ1-2; 11 nucleotides line up with TRBD1. Germline V gene lookup returns CDR1 MNHEY and CDR2 SVGAGI. This CDR3 spans 15 amino acids. After removal of 7 bases from V and 7 bases from J, the junction contained 11 bases not matched to a gene. Here the CDR3 reads CASIKSGTGGFGYTF. The CDR3, as DNA: TGTGCCAGCATCAAATCCGGGACAGGGGGTTTTGGCTACACCTTC.

The V gene is TRBV19, the J gene TRBJ1-1; 10 bases are a match to TRBD1. In germline, CDR1 is LNHDA, CDR2 SQIVND (reference sequence). V lost 0 bases to trimming and J lost 3 bases; unmatched junction nucleotides: 7. CDR3 length: 17 residues. The chain's CDR3 is CASSIDRQGAVYTEAFF. The DNA of the CDR3 is TGTGCCAGTAGTATAGATCGACAGGGGGCGGTGTACACTGAAGCTTTCTTT.

This chain connects TRBV24-1 to TRBJ1-2, with 9 bases that match TRBD1. This CDR3 has 15 amino acids. The junction had 6 bases not matched to a gene; V was cut back by 0 bases and J by 8 bases. Germline CDR1 reads KGHDR; CDR2 reads SFDVKD. The CDR3 sequence: CATSDLTGGARGYTF. The CDR3 DNA reads TGTGCCACCAGTGATTTGACAGGGGGCGCGAGGGGCTACACCTTC.

The gene calls are TRBV5-1 and TRBJ2-3; 7 nucleotides match TRBD2. The junction had 2 bases not matched to a gene; V was cut back by 0 bases and J by 4 bases. Looked up from germline, CDR1 is SGHRS and CDR2 is YFSETQ. The CDR3 is 14 residues long. CDR3 region: CASSLAGLADTQYF. In DNA, the CDR3 is TGCGCCAGCAGCTTGGCTGGACTAGCAGATACGCAGTATTTT.

In DNA, the CDR3 is TGCGCCAGCAACCACGGCGGACAGGGGAACACTGAAGCTTTCTTT. Protein product: CASNHGGQGNTEAFF. This rearrangement joins TRBV5-1 to TRBJ1-1, with 8 bases identical to TRBD1. The germline V gene encodes CDR1 SGHRS and CDR2 YFSETQ. Losses at the gene ends were 6 bases for V and 1 base for J; bases not matched to a gene: 8. This CDR3 spans 15 amino acids.

CDR3 nucleotides: TGTGCCATCACAGGGGGCTCGGGGATAAACACTGAAGCTTTCTTT. Its translation: CAITGGSGINTEAFF. The rearrangement uses TRBV2 and TRBJ1-1, with TRBD1 matching over 9 bases. CDR3 length equals 15 residues. The germline V gene has CDR1 SNHLY and CDR2 FYNNEI. V trimming: 10 bases; J trimming: 2 bases; junction bases outside the gene matches: 11. The variable domain in full, with the rest retrieved from reference TRBV2 and TRBJ1-1, is EPEVTQTPSHQVTQMGQEVILRCVPISNHLYFYWYRQILGQKVEFLVSFYNNEISEKSEIFDDQFSVERPDGSNFTLKIRSTKLEDSAMYFCAITGGSGINTEAFFGQGTRLTVV.

This chain connects TRBV5-5 to TRBJ2-1; TRBD2 matches 9 bases. Per germline, CDR1 SGHKS and CDR2 YYEKEE (reference sequence). Losses at the gene ends were 6 bases for V and 4 bases for J; bases not matched to a gene: 2. The CDR3 extends over 13 amino acids. The CDR3: CASIGLAYNEQFF. CDR3 sequence (DNA): TGTGCCAGCATTGGACTAGCGTACAATGAGCAGTTCTTC. Using reference TRBV5-5 and TRBJ2-1 for the parts outside the CDR3, the full variable domain is DAGVTQSPTHLIKTRGQQVTLRCSPISGHKSVSWYQQVLGQGPQFIFQYYEKEERGRGNFPDRFSARQFPNYSSELNVNALLLGDSALYLCASIGLAYNEQFFGPGTRLTVL.

This CDR3 reads CASSKITSTANTGELFF. The CDR3 coding sequence is TGTGCCAGCAGTAAGATAACTTCGACAGCGAACACCGGGGAGCTGTTTTTT. V usage is TRBV14 and J usage is TRBJ2-2; D is perhaps TRBD1 (5 bases). The CDR3 spans 17 residues. From germline, CDR1 is SGHDN and CDR2 FVKESK. The germline V and J ends were trimmed by 6 bases and 0 bases, with 17 bases remaining between them.

This chain joins TRBV12-3 or TRBV12-4 and TRBJ2-7; perhaps TRBD1 as D (5 bases). The CDR3 loop spans 13 amino acids. The V and J ends lost 5 bases and 0 bases respectively, with 8 bases between them. CDR3 region: CASSPGHSYEQYF. CDR3 DNA sequence: TGTGCCAGCAGTCCTGGACACTCCTACGAGCAGTACTTC.

The chain couples TRBV7-2 to TRBJ2-1, with TRBD2 identical over 12 bases. The CDR3 sequence is 17 residues long. CDR1 is SGHTA, CDR2 FQGNSA, per germline. J was trimmed by 3 bases and V by 2 bases; bases with no gene match: 5. The CDR3 reads CASSLRVLAGGYNEQFF. Here the CDR3 DNA reads TGTGCCAGCAGCTTAAGGGTACTAGCGGGGGGCTACAATGAGCAGTTCTTC.

This clone was picked up a small number of times. The chain employs TRBV11-2 and TRBJ1-2; TRBD1 matches at 8 bases. CDR1 SGHAT and CDR2 FQNNGV come from the germline V gene. The CDR3 contains 14 residues. Losses at the gene ends were 5 bases for V and 4 bases for J; bases not matched to a gene: 6. The CDR3 sequence is CASSPGQGFYGYTF. The CDR3 coding sequence is TGTGCCAGCAGCCCCGGACAGGGCTTCTATGGCTACACCTTC.

The CDR3 sequence is CASSPRTNSNQPQHF. The CDR3 bases are TGTGCCAGCTCACCACGCACAAATAGCAATCAGCCCCAGCATTTT. The chain recombines TRBV18 with TRBJ1-5; the D is unclear. Germline V lookup: CDR1 KGHSH, CDR2 LQKENI. This CDR3 comprises 15 residues. V was pared by 1 base and J by 0 bases, with 7 bases between.

This sequence joins TRBV6-5 and TRBJ2-5; D remains unclear. This CDR3 region has 15 residues. Trimming took off 0 bases at V and 5 bases at J, with 13 bases between the two ends. Per germline, CDR1 MNHEY and CDR2 SVGAGI. The CDR3 sequence is CASSYSTYRAETQYF. In DNA form, the CDR3 reads TGTGCCAGCAGTTACTCGACTTACCGAGCGGAGACCCAGTACTTC.

The chain employs TRBV28 and TRBJ2-2, with 11 bases aligning to TRBD2. CDR1 and CDR2 from the germline V gene are MDHEN and SYDVKM. The CDR3 length is 16 residues. J was trimmed by 6 bases and V by 5 bases; bases with no gene match: 8. The chain's CDR3 is CASSDPSGGRSGELFF. The CDR3 bases are TGTGCCAGCAGTGACCCTAGCGGGGGGAGGTCCGGGGAGCTGTTTTTT.

The rearrangement links TRBV7-8 to TRBJ1-1, with D unclear. Trimming left V 6 bases short and J 0 bases short, with 8 bases between. The CDR3 loop spans 13 amino acids. The germline gives CDR1 SGHVS, CDR2 FQNEAQ. CDR3 residues: CASSNSLNTEAFF. DNA for the CDR3: TGTGCCAGCAGTAACAGCCTGAACACTGAAGCTTTCTTT.

In its sample, this clone was seen once. The V call is TRBV14, the J call TRBJ2-1; perhaps TRBD2 as D (5 bases). The CDR3 extends over 13 amino acids. V shed 5 bases and J shed 9 bases, with 14 bases lying between them. Germline CDR1 is SGHDN and CDR2 is FVKESK. In DNA form, the CDR3 reads TGTGCCAGCAGCGATACGAGGGCGGGTGAGCAGTTCTTC. This translates into CASSDTRAGEQFF.

The chain recombines TRBV2 with TRBJ1-5; D remains unclear. The CDR3 loop spans 12 amino acids. V dropped 3 bases and J dropped 6 bases, with 6 bases sitting between them. CDR1 is SNHLY and CDR2 is FYNNEI in the germline V gene. The CDR3: CASSEEVQPQHF. The CDR3 region has the DNA TGTGCCAGCAGTGAGGAGGTTCAGCCCCAGCATTTT. Supplemented by reference TRBV2 and TRBJ1-5, the full variable domain reads EPEVTQTPSHQVTQMGQEVILRCVPISNHLYFYWYRQILGQKVEFLVSFYNNEISEKSEIFDDQFSVERPDGSNFTLKIRSTKLEDSAMYFCASSEEVQPQHFGDGTRLSIL.

This clone was detected a few times. This CDR3 reads CASSDPGLGRGYGYTF. The DNA of the CDR3 is TGTGCCAGCAGTGACCCGGGTTTGGGCAGGGGCTATGGCTACACCTTC. The chain is built from TRBV2 and TRBJ1-2; possibly TRBD1 for D (6 bases). The length of the CDR3 is 16 residues. Trimming shortened V by 3 bases and J by 4 bases, and 18 bases separated the two germline ends. Germline CDR1 is SNHLY and CDR2 is FYNNEI.

The sample holds one count of this clone. The V gene is TRBV7-2, the J gene TRBJ1-2; TRBD1 might be the D (5 bases). Germline lookup yields CDR1 SGHTA and CDR2 FQGNSA. Trimming cost V 5 bases and J 7 bases, with 20 bases left between them. This CDR3 spans 15 amino acids. The CDR3 loop is CASSPLAWGEVGYTF. DNA for the CDR3: TGTGCCAGCAGCCCGCTAGCGTGGGGGGAAGTTGGCTACACCTTC.

This clone was counted once. DNA for the CDR3: TGTGCCAGCAGCTTAATGGGCGGGGTATACAATGAGCAGTTCTTC. Protein product: CASSLMGGVYNEQFF. The chain employs TRBV7-2 and TRBJ2-1; maybe TRBD2 (6 bases). The V gene's germline CDR1 is SGHTA and CDR2 FQGNSA. Trimming left V 2 bases short and J 4 bases short, with 12 bases between. The CDR3 spans 15 residues.

Regarding this clone: Distinct nucleotide sequences in the sample also encode this CDR3. J is TRBJ2-1 and V is TRBV18; 8 bases line up with TRBD1. Germline lookup yields CDR1 KGHSH and CDR2 LQKENI. V gave up 2 bases and J gave up 4 bases; unmatched junction bases: 4. The CDR3 totals 15 residues. The CDR3 DNA sequence: TGTGCCAGCTCACCAGGTCAGGGGGCTTACAATGAGCAGTTCTTC. Translation gives CASSPGQGAYNEQFF.

V usage is TRBV30 and J usage is TRBJ2-4; TRBD2 aligns across 7 bases. CDR3 length equals 19 residues. Looked up from germline, CDR1 is GTSNPN and CDR2 is SVGIG (reference sequence). The V segment lost 2 bases and the J segment 0 bases; nucleotides outside the gene matches: 16. The CDR3, as DNA: TGTGCCTGGAGTATCCCGAGGACTAGACGTCTCTTAGCCAAAAACATTCAGTACTTC. Residues: CAWSIPRTRRLLAKNIQYF.

This clone has just a few counts. The chain employs TRBV12-5 and TRBJ1-5, with D possibly matching TRBD1 (5 bases). The CDR3 runs to 17 residues. V lost 3 bases and J 0 bases, leaving 15 bases between the germline ends. Germline CDR1 is LGHNT and CDR2 is FRNRAP. CDR3 DNA: TGTGCTAGTGGTTTAGGAAGGGGAGGCAGTAGCAATCAGCCCCAGCATTTT. It specifies CASGLGRGGSSNQPQHF.

V and J are TRBV12-5 and TRBJ1-5; D gene unclear. Germline CDR1 and CDR2: LGHNT and FRNRAP. V lost 1 base and J 0 bases, leaving 7 bases between the germline ends. The CDR3 runs 15 residues. This CDR3 is CASGLARYSNQPQHF. The CDR3 coding sequence is TGTGCTAGTGGTTTGGCTCGGTATAGCAATCAGCCCCAGCATTTT.